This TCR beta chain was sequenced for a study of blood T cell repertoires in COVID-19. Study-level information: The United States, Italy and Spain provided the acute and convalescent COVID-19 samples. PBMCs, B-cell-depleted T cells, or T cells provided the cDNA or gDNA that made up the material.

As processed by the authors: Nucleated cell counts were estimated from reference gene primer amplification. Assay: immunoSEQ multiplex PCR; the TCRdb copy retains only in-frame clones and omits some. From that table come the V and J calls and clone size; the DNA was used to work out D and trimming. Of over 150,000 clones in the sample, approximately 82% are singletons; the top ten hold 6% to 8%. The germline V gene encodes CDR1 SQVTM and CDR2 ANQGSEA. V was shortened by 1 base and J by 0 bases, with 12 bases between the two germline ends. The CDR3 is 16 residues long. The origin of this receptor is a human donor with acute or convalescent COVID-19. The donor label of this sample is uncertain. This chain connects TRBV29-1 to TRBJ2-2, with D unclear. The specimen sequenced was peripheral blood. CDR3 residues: CSVEVAARTNTGELFF. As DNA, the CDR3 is TGCAGCGTTGAAGTGGCAGCGCGGACGAACACCGGGGAGCTGTTTTTT.